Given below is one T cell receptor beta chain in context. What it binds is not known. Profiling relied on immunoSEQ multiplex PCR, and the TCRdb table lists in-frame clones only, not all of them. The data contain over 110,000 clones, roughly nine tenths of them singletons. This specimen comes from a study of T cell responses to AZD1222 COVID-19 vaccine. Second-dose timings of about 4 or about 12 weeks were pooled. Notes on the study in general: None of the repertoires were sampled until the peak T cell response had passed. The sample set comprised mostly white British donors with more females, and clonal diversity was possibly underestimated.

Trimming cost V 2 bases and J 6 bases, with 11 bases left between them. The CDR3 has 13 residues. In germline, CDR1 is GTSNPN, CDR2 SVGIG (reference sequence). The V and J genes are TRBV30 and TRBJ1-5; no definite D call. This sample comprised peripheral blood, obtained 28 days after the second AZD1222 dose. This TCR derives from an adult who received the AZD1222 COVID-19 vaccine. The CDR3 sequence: CAWSTLGSQPQHF. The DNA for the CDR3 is TGTGCCTGGAGTACTCTGGGTAGTCAGCCCCAGCATTTT. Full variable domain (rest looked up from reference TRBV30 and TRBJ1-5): SQTIHQWPATLVQPVGSPLSLECTVEGTSNPNLYWYRQAAGRGLQLLFYSVGIGQISSEVPQNLSASRPQDRQFILSSKKLLLSDSGFYLCAWSTLGSQPQHFGDGTRLSIL.